These T cell receptor beta chains were read from a single sample in a study of T cell clonotyping in hematopoietic cell transplantation. Method: immunoSEQ multiplex PCR; TCRdb's copy keeps in-frame clones and lacks some. The table has nearly 70,000 clones, around 94% seen once. The specimen was peripheral blood mononuclear cells. The receptors were gathered from a man over 45 in good health. Some clones in this sample may be carry-over from other donors' samples. Both conserved end residues are part of each CDR3. Each record gives: clone size, V gene, D gene, J gene, CDR3 protein, CDR3 DNA. A D gene is named only where the DNA matches it firmly. Clone size is shown for a subset of rows, as once, few, many or a class of expanded clone.

NA,TRBV10-3,NA,TRBJ1-1,CAISSKGNGNTEAFF,TGTGCCATCAGTTCAAAGGGGAACGGGAACACTGAAGCTTTCTTT
once,TRBV29-1,NA,TRBJ1-4,CSVDINEKLFF,TGCAGCGTGGACATAAATGAAAAACTGTTTTTT
NA,TRBV9,TRBD2,TRBJ2-7,CASSSPGGEQYF,TGTGCCAGCAGCTCCCCGGGGGGCGAGCAGTACTTC
NA,TRBV2,TRBD1,TRBJ2-7,CASSWDRGPGEQYF,TGTGCCAGCAGCTGGGACAGGGGCCCGGGAGAGCAGTACTTC
NA,TRBV5-6,TRBD1,TRBJ1-1,CASSLVGQGPAEAFF,TGTGCCAGCAGCTTGGTGGGACAGGGTCCAGCCGAAGCTTTCTTT
NA,TRBV5-4,NA,TRBJ1-2,CASSFGEGYTF,TGTGCCAGCAGCTTCGGGGAGGGCTACACCTTC
NA,TRBV7-2,NA,TRBJ2-5,CASSLRGGETQYF,TGTGCCAGCAGCTTACGGGGTGGGGAGACCCAGTACTTC
once,TRBV7-3,NA,TRBJ2-7,CASSPGVGYEQYF,TGTGCCAGCAGCCCGGGGGTTGGCTACGAGCAGTACTTC
NA,TRBV7-8,NA,TRBJ1-2,CASSGRAQNYGYTF,TGTGCCAGCAGCGGCCGGGCCCAAAACTATGGCTACACCTTC
NA,TRBV6-1,NA,TRBJ2-1,CASSEGRKQFF,TGTGCCAGCAGTGAAGGGAGGAAGCAGTTCTTC
NA,TRBV9,TRBD2,TRBJ2-3,CASSAVQRGREDTQYF,TGTGCCAGCAGCGCCGTCCAGCGCGGGAGGGAAGATACGCAGTATTTT
NA,TRBV27,TRBD1,TRBJ2-7,CASSSTQGRFEQYF,TGTGCCAGCAGTTCAACACAGGGGCGGTTTGAGCAGTACTTC
NA,TRBV9,NA,TRBJ2-7,CASSVGLQSSYEQYF,TGTGCCAGCAGCGTAGGTCTACAGAGCTCCTACGAGCAGTACTTC
NA,TRBV10-3,NA,TRBJ1-1,CAISAEGRGETEAFF,TGTGCCATCAGTGCCGAGGGGCGCGGGGAAACTGAAGCTTTCTTT
NA,TRBV28,TRBD2,TRBJ2-7,CASSLAGVNSYEQYF,TGTGCCAGCAGTTTAGCGGGAGTTAACTCCTACGAGCAGTACTTC
NA,TRBV19,NA,TRBJ1-2,CASSAPAPRAYGYTF,TGTGCCAGTAGTGCCCCAGCCCCTCGGGCCTATGGCTACACCTTC
once,TRBV19,TRBD1,TRBJ1-4,CASSIRGTANEKLFF,TGTGCCAGTAGTATTCGGGGGACAGCCAATGAAAAACTGTTTTTT
NA,TRBV7-3,TRBD1,TRBJ1-6,CASSPGQGINSPLHF,TGTGCCAGCAGCCCCGGACAGGGAATAAATTCACCCCTCCACTTT
NA,TRBV28,NA,TRBJ1-4,CASKELKGGDEKLFF,TGTGCCAGCAAGGAACTGAAGGGGGGGGATGAAAAACTGTTTTTT
NA,TRBV6-1,TRBD2,TRBJ2-1,CASSDIAGGLYNEQFF,TGTGCCAGCAGTGACATAGCGGGGGGACTTTACAATGAGCAGTTCTTC
NA,TRBV7-9,NA,TRBJ2-7,CASSFRDKAYEQYF,TGTGCCAGCAGCTTCCGGGACAAAGCCTACGAGCAGTACTTC
once,TRBV9,NA,TRBJ2-3,CASSEITGSTDTQYF,TGTGCCAGCAGCGAGATAACGGGGAGCACAGATACGCAGTATTTT
NA,TRBV27,NA,TRBJ2-3,CASSLGASFNPDTQYF,TGTGCCAGCAGTTTGGGGGCCTCGTTCAACCCAGATACGCAGTATTTT
NA,TRBV11-2,NA,TRBJ2-7,CASSLTQGPYEQYF,TGTGCCAGCAGCTTAACGCAGGGCCCTTACGAGCAGTACTTC
NA,TRBV9,TRBD1,TRBJ1-1,CASSTGVTEAFF,TGTGCCAGCAGTACAGGGGTTACTGAAGCTTTCTTT
NA,TRBV9,TRBD1,TRBJ1-1,CASSVEDRRNTEAFF,TGTGCCAGCAGCGTAGAGGACAGGCGGAACACTGAAGCTTTCTTT
NA,TRBV5-1,TRBD2,TRBJ2-5,CASSVTGGSQETQYF,TGCGCCAGCAGCGTGACGGGGGGTTCACAAGAGACCCAGTACTTC
once,TRBV6-5,NA,TRBJ2-3,CASMSTDTQYF,TGTGCCAGCATGAGCACAGATACGCAGTATTTT
NA,TRBV2,NA,TRBJ1-6,CASRGRGEPNSPLHF,TGTGCCAGCAGGGGCCGCGGGGAGCCAAATTCACCCCTCCACTTT
NA,TRBV5-4,NA,TRBJ1-2,CASSLERGLGGGYTF,TGTGCCAGCAGCTTGGAGCGGGGCTTGGGGGGTGGCTACACCTTC
NA,TRBV6-5,TRBD1,TRBJ2-2,CASYTGGETGELFF,TGTGCCAGTTATACAGGGGGCGAGACCGGGGAGCTGTTTTTT
NA,TRBV13,NA,TRBJ2-7,CASSSGYEQYF,TGTGCCAGCAGCTCTGGTTACGAGCAGTACTTC
NA,TRBV10-1,TRBD2,TRBJ2-1,CARKGGSSNEQFF,TGCGCCAGAAAGGGCGGGAGTTCGAATGAGCAGTTCTTC
NA,TRBV4-2,TRBD2,TRBJ2-3,CASSQDGTSARTDTQYF,TGTGCCAGCAGCCAAGATGGGACTAGCGCGCGCACAGATACGCAGTATTTT
once,TRBV9,NA,TRBJ2-1,CASSPPSRNEQFF,TGTGCCAGCAGCCCCCCTAGCCGCAATGAGCAGTTCTTC
NA,TRBV28,TRBD1,TRBJ1-5,CASSFPGTGSSNQPQHF,TGTGCCAGCAGCTTCCCCGGGACAGGGAGTAGCAATCAGCCCCAGCATTTT
NA,TRBV7-9,TRBD1,TRBJ1-2,CASSLSGAGGDYGYTF,TGTGCCAGCAGCTTATCAGGGGCAGGGGGCGACTATGGCTACACCTTC
NA,TRBV5-1,NA,TRBJ2-7,CASSFVQGEEQYF,TGCGCCAGCAGCTTTGTCCAGGGAGAGGAGCAGTACTTC
NA,TRBV19,NA,TRBJ1-3,CASSPTGYSGNTIYF,TGTGCCAGTAGTCCTACAGGGTACTCTGGAAACACCATATATTTT
NA,TRBV28,NA,TRBJ2-7,CASSGVVLEQYF,TGTGCCAGCTCTGGGGTAGTTCTCGAGCAGTACTTC
NA,TRBV5-6,NA,TRBJ2-7,CASSSLGVYRHDEQYF,TGTGCCAGCAGCTCATTGGGAGTCTACAGGCATGACGAGCAGTACTTC
NA,TRBV29-1,TRBD2,TRBJ2-7,CSVGLAGASYEQYF,TGCAGCGTTGGTCTAGCGGGGGCCTCCTACGAGCAGTACTTC
once,TRBV11-2,NA,TRBJ2-3,CAWGRGRTDTQYF,TGTGCTTGGGGGCGGGGACGCACAGATACGCAGTATTTT
NA,TRBV28,TRBD2,TRBJ2-7,CASRGETSGTYEQYF,TGTGCCAGCAGAGGGGAAACTAGCGGTACCTACGAGCAGTACTTC